The rows below give T cell receptor beta chains drawn from one sample of a study of blood T cell repertoires in COVID-19. Libraries were prepared by immunoSEQ multiplex PCR; TCRdb keeps only in-frame clonotypes and omits some of them. There are about 140,000 clones in the sample; nearly 80% occur only once, and less than 3% lies in the top ten. The specimen was PBMCs or T cells enriched from blood (not recorded which). The receptors derive from a woman between 50 and 59 years old who had recovered from COVID-19. CDR3s include the opening cysteine and the closing phenylalanine or tryptophan. Each record gives: clone size, D gene, J gene, V gene, CDR3 DNA, CDR3 protein. A D gene is named only where the DNA matches it firmly. Some rows have no size entry. The others give once, few or many, or a class for an expanded clone.

>.|.|TRBJ1-2|TRBV27
TGTGCCAGGCCTCAACTCGTTTTATCGGGTAATGCGGACTATGGCTACACCTTC
CARPQLVLSGNADYGYTF
>.|TRBD1|TRBJ1-2|TRBV9
TGTGCCAGCAGCTCTCGGACAGGACAGGGTGGCTACACCTTC
CASSSRTGQGGYTF
>.|TRBD1|TRBJ2-2|TRBV7-9
TGTGCCAGCAGCAGAGGGGGACAGGGAATCACCGGGGAGCTGTTTTTT
CASSRGGQGITGELFF
>few|.|TRBJ2-7|TRBV7-9
TGTGCCAGCAGTTCACAGGGAACCTACGAGCAGTACTTC
CASSSQGTYEQYF
>.|TRBD1|TRBJ2-1|TRBV11-2
TGTGCCAGCAGCTTCCGCAGGGACAGGGAATACAATGAGCAGTTCTTC
CASSFRRDREYNEQFF
>.|.|TRBJ1-4|TRBV5-1
TGCGCCAGCAGCTTGTGGTTAGCTAATGAAAAACTGTTTTTT
CASSLWLANEKLFF
>.|TRBD1|TRBJ1-2|TRBV5-1
TGCGCCAGCAGCTACCGGACAGGGGCCAACTATGGCTACACCTTC
CASSYRTGANYGYTF
>.|.|TRBJ1-2|TRBV7-8
TGTGCCAGCAGCCTCCGACAGGACGCCTATGGCTACACCTTC
CASSLRQDAYGYTF
>.|TRBD2|TRBJ2-3|TRBV9
TGTGCCAGCAGCCCAGGCGCGGGAGGGCCGGTAGATACGCAGTATTTT
CASSPGAGGPVDTQYF
>.|.|TRBJ1-3|TRBV18
TGTGCCAGCTCACCACGGCAAGAGGCTGGAAACACCATATATTTT
CASSPRQEAGNTIYF
>.|.|TRBJ1-1|TRBV2
TGTGCCAGCAGCCACGACAGCCCGAACACTGAAGCTTTCTTT
CASSHDSPNTEAFF
>.|.|TRBJ1-6|TRBV6-5
TGTGCCAGCACTTTGGACAGTGACAATTCACCCCTCCACTTT
CASTLDSDNSPLHF
>.|.|TRBJ2-2|TRBV27
TGTGCCAGCAGTTTATGGGGCGGCGGGGAGCTGTTTTTT
CASSLWGGGELFF